The rows below give T cell receptor beta chains drawn from one sample of a study of CD8 T cells in ankylosing spondylitis. TCRdb re-called the 5' RACE reads through MiXCR, storing one row per CDR3 protein. The table shows roughly 700,000 distinct CDR3 sequences, with around 17% occurring only once. The sample consisted of blood, either unsorted or a sorted T cell fraction (not recorded which). These receptors all stem from a male donor with ankylosing spondylitis. The CDR3 runs from the conserved cysteine through the conserved F or W. The size entry is marked missing in some rows and otherwise reads once, few, many or a size class.

cdr3_aa,clone_size,j_call,v_call
CASSTRGGNTDTQYF,NA,TRBJ2-3,TRBV7-3
CASSCERTPSTYGYTF,few,TRBJ1-2,TRBV12-3/TRBV12-4
CASSLAASSASTDTQYF,few,TRBJ2-3,TRBV7-2
CASRIDRETEAFF,NA,TRBJ1-1,TRBV12-3/TRBV12-4
CASSQGQAHEQYF,NA,TRBJ2-7,TRBV27
CASHSPGRGDTQYF,NA,TRBJ2-3,TRBV7-2
CASSLDTGTEAFF,NA,TRBJ1-1,TRBV7-3
CASSVGYGTDTQYF,many,TRBJ2-3,TRBV9
CAWSSLAGVVMHTQYF,few,TRBJ2-3,TRBV30
CASSADGSYEQYF,few,TRBJ2-7,TRBV5-1
CASSRPTSGGAGPRVHTQYF,many,TRBJ2-3,TRBV12-3/TRBV12-4
CASSYTDRNYEQYF,few,TRBJ2-7,TRBV5-6
CSASRLPLYEQYF,few,TRBJ2-7,TRBV20-1
CASSFFTVPKNEQFF,NA,TRBJ2-1,TRBV28
CSADAGGSNQPQHF,NA,TRBJ1-5,TRBV20-1
CASSGTGTGELFF,NA,TRBJ2-2,TRBV6-1
CASRPTPQTSETQYF,few,TRBJ2-5,TRBV4-1
CASSSGTAETQYF,NA,TRBJ2-5,TRBV12-3/TRBV12-4
CASSQIYGYSGNTIYF,NA,TRBJ1-3,TRBV3-1
CASSLAPGQDGYGYTF,few,TRBJ1-2,TRBV5-1
CASSPPGLAGVGYEQYF,many,TRBJ2-7,TRBV12-3/TRBV12-4
CSARDHRGTGYGYTF,few,TRBJ1-2,TRBV20-1
CASSPRLAGGGQWEQFF,NA,TRBJ2-1,TRBV9
CASSLADTAYTEAFF,NA,TRBJ1-1,TRBV18
CASSLASGGHQETQYF,few,TRBJ2-5,TRBV12-3/TRBV12-4
CASSLTGGNTDTQYF,NA,TRBJ2-3,TRBV12-3/TRBV12-4
CASSQGDRVYTEAFF,few,TRBJ1-1,TRBV3-1
CASSLGADRVTEAFF,few,TRBJ1-1,TRBV7-6
CASSSQTEAFF,few,TRBJ1-1,TRBV12-3/TRBV12-4
CASSSLSPGHAGRETQYF,many,TRBJ2-5,TRBV11-1
CSARAVRAGYEQYF,few,TRBJ2-7,TRBV20-1
CASSKSITGGSTGNTIYF,many,TRBJ1-3,TRBV5-1
CASSQVAGGVSEQFF,NA,TRBJ2-1,TRBV4-2
CASRPGPATYNEQFF,NA,TRBJ2-1,TRBV19
CASTPPGQGLMNTEAFF,many,TRBJ1-1,TRBV12-3/TRBV12-4
CASRTTGGVSTEAFF,NA,TRBJ1-1,TRBV27
CASSQNPGPTTGELFF,NA,TRBJ2-2,TRBV3-1
CASSRGTNTGELFF,many,TRBJ2-2,TRBV5-1
CSVEEGVSYNEQFF,many,TRBJ2-1,TRBV29-1
CSARDTSRDRYNQPQHF,few,TRBJ1-5,TRBV20-1
CASSLAGTGENTEAFF,NA,TRBJ1-1,TRBV5-1
CASSLAGIRAEQFF,NA,TRBJ2-1,TRBV7-9
CASSLGELEGEQYF,NA,TRBJ2-7,TRBV4-2
CASSQVMGQGAYSYGYTF,few,TRBJ1-2,TRBV4-1
CATSRLDNEQFF,few,TRBJ2-1,TRBV15
CASSLREDTDTQYF,few,TRBJ2-3,TRBV12-3/TRBV12-4
CASSVLPDSTDTQYF,few,TRBJ2-3,TRBV5-1
CATGHAWGGPLEQYF,NA,TRBJ2-7,TRBV27
CSVSGGGLSTDTQYF,many,TRBJ2-3,TRBV29-1
CASSLAEAGQETQYF,few,TRBJ2-5,TRBV7-9
CATSTGQTNYGYTF,few,TRBJ1-2,TRBV24-1
CATSGNLETQYF,NA,TRBJ2-5,TRBV28
CAWSKETAYEQYF,few,TRBJ2-7,TRBV30
CASSLTKTGSEKLFF,NA,TRBJ1-4,TRBV6-1
CASSALGPGEQYF,once,TRBJ2-7,TRBV7-8